This T cell receptor (beta chain) comes out of a study of blood T cells in healthy people across ages. General study points: Greater diversity and more naive CD4+ cells were seen in long-lived donors than in aged donors. Those diversity estimates obtained from one million T cells were thought to be underestimates. Diversity of TCR beta correlated strongly with naive T cell percentage. Roughly linearly, TCR beta diversity per million T cells fell as age increased.

Alongside a J-beta primer mix, a sample-barcoded 5' primer served in a second PCR lasting roughly 7 to 12 cycles. TCRdb reprocessed the 5' RACE reads with MiXCR, giving one entry per CDR3 protein. Of hundreds of thousands of distinct CDR3 sequences listed, around 54% were seen once; the top ten hold over 30%. For this clonotype: Its specificity is not known.

This CDR3 is 14 amino acids long. Germline-derived CDR1 and CDR2 are DFQATT and SNEGSKA (reference sequence). The TCR originated in a man in his 60s in good health. The source material was blood. This chain uses TRBV20-1 with TRBJ2-7; 10 bases are a match to TRBD1. The tail of the sequence fits TRBJ2-5 better, so the J call may be wrong. CDR3 sequence reads: CSAPGTGDRETQYF. DNA of the CDR3: TGCAGTGCTCCCGGGACAGGGGACCGAGAGACCCAGTACTTC.